The 14 T cell receptor beta chains listed next were all sequenced from one sample in a study of Ad26.COV2.S vaccination and SARS-CoV-2 variants (dated by TCRdb to the early 2020s). Explained via the paper, the time point label denotes: individuals recovered from natural SARS-CoV-2 infection. Libraries were made using the immunoSEQ multiplex PCR assay. In its TCRdb copy, this immuneACCESS table keeps in-frame sequences only and misses some clones. Where compared with another copy, unresolved V genes explain less than half of these, and the others have no known cause. The sample yields about 180,000 clones; around 88% were counted once. Of the sample, over 4.5% falls within the top ten clones. The sample here was peripheral blood, taken after recovery from COVID-19. The receptors derive from a human donor who had recovered from COVID-19.

This chain connects TRBV19 to TRBJ2-7, with no clear D. The germline V gene encodes CDR1 LNHDA and CDR2 SQIVND (reference sequence). V shed 4 bases and J shed 2 bases, with 9 bases lying between them. This CDR3 spans 13 amino acids. The CDR3 protein is CASSKPGAYEQYF. CDR3 nucleotides: TGTGCCAGTAGTAAGCCAGGAGCCTACGAGCAGTACTTC.

DNA of the CDR3: TGTGCCTGGAGTGTACAGTTCAACGAGCAGTACTTC. It translates to CAWSVQFNEQYF. This chain links TRBV30 with TRBJ2-7; D gene ambiguous. Germline loops: CDR1 GTSNPN, CDR2 SVGIG (reference sequence). The CDR3 has 12 amino acids. The V and J ends lost 0 bases and 5 bases respectively, with 8 bases between them.

The chain carries TRBV2 and TRBJ1-2; a possible D gene is TRBD1 (6 bases). Trimming removed 7 bases at V and 3 bases at J, with 15 bases between. Germline V lookup: CDR1 SNHLY, CDR2 FYNNEI. The CDR3 length is 14 residues. The CDR3 sequence: CASKETGNDYGYTF. CDR3 nucleotides: TGTGCCAGCAAGGAAACAGGGAATGACTATGGCTACACCTTC.

This chain connects TRBV5-6 to TRBJ2-7; possibly TRBD1 for D (6 bases). CDR3 length: 12 residues. Germline lookup yields CDR1 SGHDT and CDR2 YYEEEE. The V end lost 4 bases, the J end lost 3 bases, and 8 bases lay between the germline ends. CDR3 nucleotide sequence: TGTGCCAGCAGCCGGGACATCTACGAGCAGTACTTC. This translates into CASSRDIYEQYF.

V usage is TRBV1 and J usage is TRBJ2-1; no DNA check was done on the table's D call, TRBD2. TRBV1 is labeled a pseudogene. The CDR3 runs to 16 residues. CDR3 coding DNA: TGCACCAGCAGCCAACCACTAGCGGCAGAGGTGAATGAGCAGTTCTTC. Amino acid sequence: CTSSQPLAAEVNEQFF.

The chain combines TRBV5-1 with TRBJ2-1; 7 positions match TRBD2. The CDR3 extends over 16 amino acids. CDR1 and CDR2 (germline): SGHRS, YFSETQ. The trim removed 6 bases at V and 7 bases at J, leaving 16 bases unmatched. The CDR3 reads CASNLHRAGYGNEQFF. The CDR3 DNA follows: TGCGCCAGCAACCTACATCGAGCGGGATACGGGAATGAGCAGTTCTTC. Full variable domain (missing parts from reference TRBV5-1 and TRBJ2-1): KAGVTQTPRYLIKTRGQQVTLSCSPISGHRSVSWYQQTPGQGLQFLFEYFSETQRNKGNFPGRFSGRQFSNSRSEMNVSTLELGDSALYLCASNLHRAGYGNEQFFGPGTRLTVL.

The chain carries TRBV6-5 and TRBJ2-7; 8 positions agree with TRBD2. The germline CDR1 and CDR2 sequences are MNHEY and SVGAGI. The CDR3 length is 14 residues. The junction had 7 bases not matched to a gene; V was cut back by 6 bases and J by 3 bases. CDR3 bases: TGTGCCAGCAGAGTTGCGGGAGGTCTCTACGAGCAGTACTTC. This codes for CASRVAGGLYEQYF.

The V and J genes are TRBV6-6 and TRBJ1-6; perhaps TRBD1 as D (6 bases). The germline V gene encodes CDR1 MNHNY and CDR2 SVGAGI (reference sequence). The ends were cut back, 6 bases at V and 9 bases at J, with 15 bases in the middle. CDR3 length equals 14 residues. The CDR3, as DNA: TGTGCCAGCAGATTTGGGGGGGCAGGTTCACCCCTCCACTTT. Translation: CASRFGGAGSPLHF.

The sample holds a few counts of this clone. The chain is built from TRBV19 and TRBJ1-5; 9 nucleotides match TRBD1. Germline V lookup: CDR1 LNHDA, CDR2 SQIVND (reference sequence). The CDR3 is made up of 14 amino acids. Germline trimming cut 3 bases from V and 6 bases from J; bases unmatched to any gene: 3. DNA for the CDR3: TGTGCCAGTAGTATCTCGACAGGGGGTCAGCCCCAGCATTTT. Residues: CASSISTGGQPQHF.

This clone turned up a few times. This chain joins TRBV28 and TRBJ1-2; 12 nucleotides match TRBD1. CDR3 length equals 15 residues. The J segment lost 4 bases and the V segment lost 2 bases, leaving 2 bases of the junction unmatched. Germline CDR1 MDHEN, CDR2 SYDVKM. The chain's CDR3 is CASSLGTGGVYGYTF. The CDR3 DNA reads TGTGCCAGCAGTTTAGGGACAGGGGGCGTCTATGGCTACACCTTC.

This clone has a single count. The CDR3 region has the DNA TGCGCCAGCAGCTTGGAAAGGGGGAACCCCTACGAGCAGTACTTC. Its translation: CASSLERGNPYEQYF. The chain joins TRBV5-1 to TRBJ2-7, with D possibly matching TRBD1 (6 bases). Trimming stripped 0 bases from V and 2 bases from J, with 12 bases between. CDR3 length: 15 residues. The germline CDR1 and CDR2 sequences are SGHRS and YFSETQ.

CDR3 in amino acids: CASSSPPDLGYTF. In DNA, the CDR3 is TGTGCCAGCAGTTCCCCACCTGACCTGGGCTACACCTTC. The chain uses TRBV28 and TRBJ1-2, with no clear D. V was clipped by 4 bases and J by 8 bases, with 14 bases between them. CDR1 and CDR2 (germline): MDHEN, SYDVKM. The CDR3 loop spans 13 amino acids.

V and J are TRBV2 and TRBJ2-7; TRBD1 might be the D (5 bases). Trimming removed 5 bases from V and 4 bases from J, with 15 bases in between. Germline values: CDR1 SNHLY, CDR2 FYNNEI. This CDR3 contains 14 residues. The chain's CDR3 is CASSPGNLGYEQYF. CDR3 coding DNA: TGTGCCAGCAGTCCAGGGAATTTAGGGTACGAGCAGTACTTC.

As to this clone: Germline is not matched at one junction end, which may reflect a read error. The chain uses TRBV27 and TRBJ1-2; D call uncertain. The CDR3 runs 8 residues. Germline V lookup: CDR1 MNHEY, CDR2 SMNVEV (reference sequence). CDR3 protein: CASPTAAF. As DNA, the CDR3 is TGTGCCAGCCCCACCGCAGCCTTC.